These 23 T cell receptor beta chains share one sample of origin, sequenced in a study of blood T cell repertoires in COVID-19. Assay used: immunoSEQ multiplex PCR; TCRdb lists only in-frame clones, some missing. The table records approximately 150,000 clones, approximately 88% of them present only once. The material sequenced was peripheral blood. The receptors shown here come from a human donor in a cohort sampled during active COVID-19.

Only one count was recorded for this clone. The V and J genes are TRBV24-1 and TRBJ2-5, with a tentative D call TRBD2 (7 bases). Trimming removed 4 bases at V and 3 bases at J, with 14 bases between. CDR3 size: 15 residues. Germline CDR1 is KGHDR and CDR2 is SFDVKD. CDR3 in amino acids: CATSDPRGAEETQYF. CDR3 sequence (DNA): TGTGCCACCAGTGACCCTCGGGGGGCTGAAGAGACCCAGTACTTC.

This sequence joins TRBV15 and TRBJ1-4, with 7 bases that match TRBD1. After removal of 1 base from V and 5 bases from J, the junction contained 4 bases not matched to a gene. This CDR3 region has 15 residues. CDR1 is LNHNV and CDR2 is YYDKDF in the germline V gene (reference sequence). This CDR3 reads CATSRGLGGNEKLFF. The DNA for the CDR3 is TGTGCCACCAGCAGAGGGTTAGGGGGCAATGAAAAACTGTTTTTT.

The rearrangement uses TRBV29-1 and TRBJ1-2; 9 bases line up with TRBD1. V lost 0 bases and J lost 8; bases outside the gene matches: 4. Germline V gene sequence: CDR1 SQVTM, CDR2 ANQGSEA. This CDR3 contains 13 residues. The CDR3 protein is CSVEDRDREGYTF. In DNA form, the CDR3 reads TGCAGCGTTGAAGACCGGGACAGGGAAGGCTACACCTTC.

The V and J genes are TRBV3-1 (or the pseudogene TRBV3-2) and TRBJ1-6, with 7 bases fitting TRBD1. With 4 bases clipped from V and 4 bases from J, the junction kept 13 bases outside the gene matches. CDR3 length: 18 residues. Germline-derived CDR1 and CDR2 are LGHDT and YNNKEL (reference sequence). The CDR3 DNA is TGTGCCAGCAGCCCTACTGGACAGGCCTGGGGTTATAATTCACCCCTCCACTTT. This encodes CASSPTGQAWGYNSPLHF.

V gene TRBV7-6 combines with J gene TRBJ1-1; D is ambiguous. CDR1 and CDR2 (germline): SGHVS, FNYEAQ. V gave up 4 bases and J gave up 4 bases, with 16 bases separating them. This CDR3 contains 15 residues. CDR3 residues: CASSSPSFGSTEAFF. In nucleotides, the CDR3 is TGTGCCAGCAGCTCCCCTTCGTTCGGTTCCACTGAAGCTTTCTTT. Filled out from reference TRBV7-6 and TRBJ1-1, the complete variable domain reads GAGVSQSPRYKVTKRGQDVALRCDPISGHVSLYWYRQALGQGPEFLTYFNYEAQQDKSGLPNDRFSAERPEGSISTLTIQRTEQRDSAMYRCASSSPSFGSTEAFFGQGTRLTVV.

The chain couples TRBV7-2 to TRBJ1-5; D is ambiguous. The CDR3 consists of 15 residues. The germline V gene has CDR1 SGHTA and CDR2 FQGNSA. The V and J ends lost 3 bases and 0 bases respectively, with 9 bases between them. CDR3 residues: CASSLLLYSNQPQHF. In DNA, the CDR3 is TGTGCCAGCAGCTTGTTACTCTATAGCAATCAGCCCCAGCATTTT.

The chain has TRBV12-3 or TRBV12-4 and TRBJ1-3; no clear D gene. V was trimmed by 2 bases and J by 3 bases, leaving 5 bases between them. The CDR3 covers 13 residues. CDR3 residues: CASSLYLGNTIYF. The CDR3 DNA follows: TGTGCCAGCAGTTTATATCTTGGAAACACCATATATTTT.

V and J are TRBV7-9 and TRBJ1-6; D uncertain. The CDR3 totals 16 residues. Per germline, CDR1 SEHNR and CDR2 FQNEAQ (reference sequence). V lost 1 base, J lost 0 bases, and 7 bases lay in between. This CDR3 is CASSLGASSYNSPLHF. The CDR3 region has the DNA TGTGCCAGCAGCTTAGGCGCTAGCTCCTATAATTCACCCCTCCACTTT.

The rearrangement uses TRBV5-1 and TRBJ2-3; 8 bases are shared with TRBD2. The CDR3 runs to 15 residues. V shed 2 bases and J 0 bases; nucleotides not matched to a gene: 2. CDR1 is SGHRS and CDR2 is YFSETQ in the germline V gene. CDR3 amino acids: CASSFERGSTDTQYF. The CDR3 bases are TGCGCCAGCAGCTTTGAGCGGGGGAGCACAGATACGCAGTATTTT.

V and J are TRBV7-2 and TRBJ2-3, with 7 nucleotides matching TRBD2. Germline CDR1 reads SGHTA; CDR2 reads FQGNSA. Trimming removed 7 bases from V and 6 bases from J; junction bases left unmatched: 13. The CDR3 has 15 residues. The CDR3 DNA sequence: TGTGCCAGCACACCCGGGACTACCGTCGCGGATACGCAGTATTTT. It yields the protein CASTPGTTVADTQYF.

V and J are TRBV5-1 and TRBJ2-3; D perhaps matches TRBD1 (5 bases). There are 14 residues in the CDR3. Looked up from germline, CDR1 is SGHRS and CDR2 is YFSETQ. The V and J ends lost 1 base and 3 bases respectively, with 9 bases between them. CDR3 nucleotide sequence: TGCGCCAGCAGCTTGAACAGGTGGACAGATACGCAGTATTTT. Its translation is CASSLNRWTDTQYF.

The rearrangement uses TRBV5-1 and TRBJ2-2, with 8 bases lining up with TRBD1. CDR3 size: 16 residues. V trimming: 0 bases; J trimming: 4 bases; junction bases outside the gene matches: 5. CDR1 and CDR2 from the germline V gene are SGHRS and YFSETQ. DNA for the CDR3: TGCGCCAGCAGCTTGGCCCGACAGGGGAGCACCGGGGAGCTGTTTTTT. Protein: CASSLARQGSTGELFF.

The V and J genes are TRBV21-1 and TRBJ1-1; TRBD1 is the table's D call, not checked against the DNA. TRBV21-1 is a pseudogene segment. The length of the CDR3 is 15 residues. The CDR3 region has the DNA TGTGCCAGCAGCATAAGGACAGGCATGAACACTGAAGCTTTCTTT. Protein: CASSIRTGMNTEAFF.

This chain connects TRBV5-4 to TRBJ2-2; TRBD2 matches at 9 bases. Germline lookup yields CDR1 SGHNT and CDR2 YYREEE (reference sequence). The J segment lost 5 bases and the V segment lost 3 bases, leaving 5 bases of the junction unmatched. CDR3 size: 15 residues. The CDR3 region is CASSSGLAITGELFF. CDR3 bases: TGTGCCAGCAGCTCGGGACTAGCAATTACCGGGGAGCTGTTTTTT.

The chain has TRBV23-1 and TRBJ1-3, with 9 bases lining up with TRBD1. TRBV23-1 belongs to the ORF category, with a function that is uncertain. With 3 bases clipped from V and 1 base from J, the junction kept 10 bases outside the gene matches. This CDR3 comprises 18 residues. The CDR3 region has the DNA TGCGCCAGCAGTCAGGACCCGGGACAGGGCAAGTCTGGAAACACCATATATTTT. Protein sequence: CASSQDPGQGKSGNTIYF.

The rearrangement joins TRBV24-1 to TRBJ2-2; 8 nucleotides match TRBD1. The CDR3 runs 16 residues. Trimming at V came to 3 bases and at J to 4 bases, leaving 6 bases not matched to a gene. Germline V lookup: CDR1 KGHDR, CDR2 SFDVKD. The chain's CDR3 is CATSDPRGPTTGELFF. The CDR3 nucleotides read TGTGCCACCAGTGATCCCAGGGGGCCAACCACCGGGGAGCTGTTTTTT.

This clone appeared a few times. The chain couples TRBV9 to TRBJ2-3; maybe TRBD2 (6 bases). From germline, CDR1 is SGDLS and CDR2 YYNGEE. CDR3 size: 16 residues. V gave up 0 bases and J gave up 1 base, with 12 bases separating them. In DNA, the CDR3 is TGTGCCAGCAGCGTAGCTGTGGCTAGCGGCACAGATACGCAGTATTTT. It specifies CASSVAVASGTDTQYF.

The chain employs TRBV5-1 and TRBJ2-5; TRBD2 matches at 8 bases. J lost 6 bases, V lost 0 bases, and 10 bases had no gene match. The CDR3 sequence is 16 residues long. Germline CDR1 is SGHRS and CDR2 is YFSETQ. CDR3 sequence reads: CASSLAGRGMGKTQYF. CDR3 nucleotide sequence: TGCGCCAGCAGCTTGGCCGGGAGGGGGATGGGGAAGACCCAGTACTTC.

The CDR3 region is CASSRQGEHGYTF. CDR3 coding DNA: TGTGCCAGCAGTAGACAGGGAGAGCATGGCTACACCTTC. This chain links TRBV6-5 with TRBJ1-2; 7 bases line up with TRBD1. Trimming took 5 bases from V and 6 from J; bases not matched to a gene: 6. The CDR3 consists of 13 residues. The germline CDR1 and CDR2 sequences are MNHEY and SVGAGI.

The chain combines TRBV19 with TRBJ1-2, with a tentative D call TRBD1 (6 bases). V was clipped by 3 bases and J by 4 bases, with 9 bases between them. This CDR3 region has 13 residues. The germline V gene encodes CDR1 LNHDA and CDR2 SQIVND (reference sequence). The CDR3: CASSISQGYGYTF. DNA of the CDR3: TGTGCCAGTAGTATTTCACAGGGCTATGGCTACACCTTC.

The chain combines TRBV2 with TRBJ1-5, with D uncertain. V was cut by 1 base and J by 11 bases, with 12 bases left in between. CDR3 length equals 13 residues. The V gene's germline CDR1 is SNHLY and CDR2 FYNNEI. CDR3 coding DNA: TGTGCCAGCAGTGAAGACAGCTCCGTAACCCAGCATTTT. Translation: CASSEDSSVTQHF.

This chain's CDR3 is CASSFGTSGSYNEQFF. The CDR3 DNA follows: TGTGCCAGCAGCTTCGGGACTAGCGGGTCGTACAATGAGCAGTTCTTC. The chain recombines TRBV14 with TRBJ2-1, with TRBD2 identical over 12 bases. V was clipped by 5 bases and J by 4 bases; unmatched bases: 6. This CDR3 spans 16 amino acids. The germline V gene encodes CDR1 SGHDN and CDR2 FVKESK. The whole variable domain, remainder taken from reference TRBV14 and TRBJ2-1, is EAGVTQFPSHSVIEKGQTVTLRCDPISGHDNLYWYRRVMGKEIKFLLHFVKESKQDESGMPNNRFLAERTGGTYSTLKVQPAELEDSGVYFCASSFGTSGSYNEQFFGPGTRLTVL.

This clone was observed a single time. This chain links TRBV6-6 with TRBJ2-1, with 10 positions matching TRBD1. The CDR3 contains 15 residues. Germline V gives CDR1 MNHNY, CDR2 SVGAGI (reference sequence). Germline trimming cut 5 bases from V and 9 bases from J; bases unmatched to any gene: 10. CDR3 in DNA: TGTGCCAGCAGTCAACCGGGACAGGGGAAGGGTGAGCAGTTCTTC. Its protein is CASSQPGQGKGEQFF.